This TCR beta chain was sequenced in a study of PD-L1 blockade in urothelial cancer. As for time point: pretreatment peripheral blood. V lost 5 bases, J lost 6 bases, and 17 bases lay in between. In germline, CDR1 is SGHTA, CDR2 FQGNSA. CDR3 length: 16 amino acids. Each PCR contained spiked-in synthetic TCR analog templates. Generated by immunoSEQ multiplex PCR, the TCRdb table keeps only in-frame clones and is missing some. The sample gives about 87,000 clones, 80% to 85% of which show up once; over 2% is in the top ten. The receptor's source is a man aged 55 to 69 with urothelial cancer. This chain connects TRBV7-2 to TRBJ2-6; TRBD2 is a possible D gene (6 bases). Sequences were derived from PBMCs, sampled around atezolizumab (anti-PD-L1) treatment. The CDR3 sequence is CASSLRRGDSANVLTF. In nucleotides, the CDR3 is TGTGCCAGCAGCCTCCGGAGAGGGGACTCGGCCAACGTCCTGACTTTC. The complete variable domain, with remaining parts taken from reference TRBV7-2 and TRBJ2-6, reads GAGVSQSPSNKVTEKGKDVELRCDPISGHTALYWYRQSLGQGLEFLIYFQGNSAPDKSGLPSDRFSAERTGGSVSTLTIQRTQQEDSAVYLCASSLRRGDSANVLTFGAGSRLTVL.